The 15 T cell receptor beta chains given below trace back to one sample, sequenced in a study of blood T cells in healthy people across ages. It was with a sample-barcoded 5' primer and a J-beta primer mix that a second PCR of roughly 7 to 12 cycles was run. Via MiXCR, TCRdb re-called the 5' RACE reads, giving one row per CDR3 protein. The sample lists hundreds of thousands of distinct CDR3 sequences, around 34% occurring once. Sequencing input: blood. These TCRs come from a man in his late teens or twenties in good health.

The chain joins TRBV20-1 to TRBJ1-5; D is unresolved. The CDR3 runs to 13 residues. Trimming left V 7 bases short and J 2 bases short, with 12 bases between. CDR1 and CDR2 (germline): DFQATT, SNEGSKA (reference sequence). CDR3: CSVGRRGNQPQHF. Here the CDR3 DNA reads TGCAGTGTAGGCCGGCGGGGCAATCAGCCCCAGCATTTT.

This clonotype has more than one count but fewer than ten. The CDR3 here is CASSWRGRATDTQYF. The CDR3 DNA is TGTGCCAGCAGCTGGCGGGGTCGGGCGACAGATACGCAGTATTTT. J is TRBJ2-3 and V is TRBV7-9; weak D call: TRBD2 (6 bases). The germline V and J ends were trimmed by 4 bases and 3 bases, with 14 bases remaining between them. This CDR3 is 15 amino acids long. Germline loops: CDR1 SEHNR, CDR2 FQNEAQ (reference sequence). Combining the CDR3 with reference TRBV7-9 and TRBJ2-3 gives the whole variable domain DTGVSQNPRHKITKRGQNVTFRCDPISEHNRLYWYRQTLGQGPEFLTYFQNEAQLEKSRLLSDRFSAERPKGSFSTLEIQRTEQGDSAMYLCASSWRGRATDTQYFGPGTRLTVL.

The chain joins TRBV20-1 to TRBJ1-1; possible D gene TRBD1, 6 bases. Trimming removed 6 bases from V and 3 bases from J, with 17 bases in between. Germline loops: CDR1 DFQATT, CDR2 SNEGSKA (reference sequence). The CDR3 covers 14 residues. CDR3 sequence: CSASLLRGDTEAFF. CDR3 coding DNA: TGCAGTGCGTCGCTTCTCAGGGGTGACACTGAAGCTTTCTTT.

The chain couples TRBV10-3 to TRBJ2-5; TRBD1 aligns across 8 bases. The CDR3 has 14 residues. Losses at the gene ends were 6 bases for V and 1 base for J; bases not matched to a gene: 4. CDR1 is ENHRY and CDR2 is SYGVKD in the germline V gene. The chain's CDR3 is CAISLGQGQETQYF. CDR3 coding DNA: TGTGCCATCAGCCTAGGACAGGGCCAAGAGACCCAGTACTTC.

This clonotype was recorded many times. The CDR3 DNA follows: TGCGCCAGCAGCCAAGATAGGGTCGGGGGACAGGTTTTTTACGAGCAGTACTTC. Translation gives CASSQDRVGGQVFYEQYF. V usage is TRBV4-3 and J usage is TRBJ2-7, with TRBD1 matching over 8 bases. Losses at the gene ends were 0 bases for V and 4 bases for J; bases not matched to a gene: 14. This CDR3 comprises 18 residues. Germline V gene lookup returns CDR1 LGHNA and CDR2 YSLEER.

The chain is built from TRBV4-1 and TRBJ2-7; 9 bases map to TRBD2. CDR3 length: 16 amino acids. V dropped 4 bases and J dropped 5; count of bases not matched to a gene: 12. Germline loops: CDR1 MGHRA, CDR2 YSYEKL. The CDR3 protein is CASSPNLSGRGNEQYF. CDR3 DNA: TGCGCCAGCAGCCCTAACCTTAGCGGGAGAGGTAACGAGCAGTACTTC.

This clonotype was seen just once. This chain connects TRBV2 to TRBJ2-6; D gene unclear. This CDR3 is built from 13 residues. Trimming stripped 10 bases from V and 4 bases from J, with 11 bases between. Germline lookup yields CDR1 SNHLY and CDR2 FYNNEI. For the CDR3, the DNA is TGTGCCACGCGAGCTAGAGGGGCCAACGTCCTGACTTTC. Its protein is CATRARGANVLTF. The full variable domain, with the rest looked up from reference TRBV2 and TRBJ2-6, is EPEVTQTPSHQVTQMGQEVILRCVPISNHLYFYWYRQILGQKVEFLVSFYNNEISEKSEIFDDQFSVERPDGSNFTLKIRSTKLEDSAMYFCATRARGANVLTFGAGSRLTVL.

This chain links TRBV10-3 with TRBJ1-1; TRBD1 matches 7 bases. The CDR3 extends over 15 amino acids. Germline assignment: CDR1 ENHRY and CDR2 SYGVKD. CDR3 in DNA: TGTGCATCCGAACAGGCCAGGGGGGTGAACACTGAAGCTTTCTTT. Translation: CASEQARGVNTEAFF.

This clonotype was counted many times. The rearrangement links TRBV4-1 to TRBJ1-2, with D unresolved. V was pared by 3 bases and J by 3 bases, with 14 bases between. This CDR3 has 15 amino acids. Germline V gene data show CDR1 as MGHRA and CDR2 as YSYEKL. The CDR3: CASSHPIIDYYGYTF. CDR3 DNA: TGCGCCAGCAGCCACCCCATAATAGACTACTATGGCTACACCTTC.

This clonotype was seen more than once but under ten times. The chain links TRBV4-1 to TRBJ1-1; D not certain. The V and J ends lost 1 base and 0 bases respectively, with 6 bases between them. The CDR3 spans 14 residues. In germline, CDR1 is MGHRA, CDR2 YSYEKL. In DNA, the CDR3 is TGCGCCAGCAGCCAAGGACCGCTGAACACTGAAGCTTTCTTT. Protein product: CASSQGPLNTEAFF.

This clonotype was counted many times. The chain joins TRBV2 to TRBJ2-3, with a tentative D call TRBD1 (6 bases). The length of the CDR3 is 15 residues. Germline CDR1 reads SNHLY; CDR2 reads FYNNEI. V dropped 5 bases and J dropped 0 bases, with 12 bases sitting between them. In nucleotides, the CDR3 is TGTGCCAGCAGTCCCTGGACAGATAGCACAGATACGCAGTATTTT. Translation: CASSPWTDSTDTQYF.

The chain is built from TRBV20-1 and TRBJ2-5; 10 positions match TRBD2. The length of the CDR3 is 18 residues. Looked up from germline, CDR1 is DFQATT and CDR2 is SNEGSKA (reference sequence). After removal of 5 bases from V and 5 bases from J, the junction contained 20 bases not matched to a gene. The CDR3 region has the DNA TGCAGTGCTCGTTTGAAGGGACTAGCGCCCCGACCGGGGGAGACCCAGTACTTC. Protein sequence: CSARLKGLAPRPGETQYF.

This clonotype has only a few counts. V and J are TRBV6-5 and TRBJ1-2; no clear D. Between the trimmed V and J ends, which lost 7 bases and 8 bases, there was a span of 20 bases. The CDR3 is 14 residues long. CDR1 is MNHEY and CDR2 is SVGAGI in the germline V gene. The chain's CDR3 is CASTIGGGTSGYTF. The CDR3 DNA sequence: TGTGCCAGCACGATTGGAGGCGGAACGTCAGGCTACACCTTC.

The chain uses TRBV30 and TRBJ1-4, with 9 nucleotides matching TRBD1. V lost 2 bases and J lost 4; bases outside the gene matches: 2. Germline CDR1 is GTSNPN and CDR2 is SVGIG (reference sequence). This CDR3 spans 14 amino acids. In DNA, the CDR3 is TGTGCCTGGAGTTTGACAGGGGGTAATGAAAAACTGTTTTTT. Protein: CAWSLTGGNEKLFF. Drawing the rest from reference TRBV30 and TRBJ1-4, the complete variable domain is SQTIHQWPATLVQPVGSPLSLECTVEGTSNPNLYWYRQAAGRGLQLLFYSVGIGQISSEVPQNLSASRPQDRQFILSSKKLLLSDSGFYLCAWSLTGGNEKLFFGSGTQLSVL.

This clonotype was recorded a few times. J is TRBJ2-7 and V is TRBV7-9; D possibly corresponds to TRBD1 (6 bases). CDR1 SEHNR and CDR2 FQNEAQ come from the germline V gene (reference sequence). V dropped 1 base and J dropped 6 bases, with 16 bases sitting between them. This CDR3 spans 15 amino acids. The CDR3 loop reads CASSLEVARGFEQYF. The CDR3 DNA reads as TGTGCCAGCAGCTTAGAAGTGGCCAGGGGCTTCGAGCAGTACTTC.